The 8 T cell receptor beta chains below all came from one sample that was sequenced in a study of blood T cell repertoires in COVID-19. The data were produced by immunoSEQ multiplex PCR, yet TCRdb's version contains in-frame clones alone and is incomplete. The data show some 150,000 clones, under 90% seen once. The sample comprised peripheral blood. These TCRs come from a human donor in a cohort sampled during active COVID-19.

CDR3 loop: CASTRGGHQNYEQYF. In DNA form, the CDR3 reads TGCGCCAGCACGCGCGGGGGGCACCAAAACTACGAGCAGTACTTC. The chain employs TRBV10-1 and TRBJ2-7, with 8 bases fitting TRBD2. This CDR3 has 15 residues. CDR1 and CDR2 from the germline V gene are WNHNN and SYGVQD (reference sequence). V lost 7 bases and J lost 3; bases outside the gene matches: 11.

This clone was recorded once. The CDR3 loop reads CASSLAGGPSSGNTIYF. The CDR3 region has the DNA TGTGCCAGCAGCTTAGCCGGGGGACCCAGCTCTGGAAACACCATATATTTT. The chain combines TRBV11-3 with TRBJ1-3, with D perhaps matching TRBD1 (5 bases). This CDR3 has 17 amino acids. Germline CDR1 SGHNT, CDR2 YENEEA. V gave up 1 base and J gave up 0 bases, with 13 bases separating them.

The chain uses TRBV6-6 and TRBJ1-5, with 8 nucleotides matching TRBD1. The CDR3 spans 13 residues. Trimming cost V 7 bases and J 7 bases; bases outside gene matches: 6. CDR1 MNHNY and CDR2 SVGAGI come from the germline V gene (reference sequence). CDR3 coding DNA: TGTGCCAGCACGGCAGGGGGCTTACAGCCCCAGCATTTT. It specifies CASTAGGLQPQHF.

The chain has TRBV5-1 and TRBJ1-2; no reliable D call. Germline CDR1 SGHRS, CDR2 YFSETQ. The CDR3 covers 14 residues. V dropped 2 bases and J dropped 1 base, with 9 bases sitting between them. The DNA of the CDR3 is TGCGCCAGCAGCTTCGGGGAAAGTAACTATGGCTACACCTTC. This encodes CASSFGESNYGYTF.

This rearrangement joins TRBV5-1 to TRBJ2-5; TRBD1 matches at 10 bases. V dropped 4 bases and J dropped 2; count of bases not matched to a gene: 8. The germline CDR1 and CDR2 sequences are SGHRS and YFSETQ. The CDR3 totals 16 residues. The CDR3 bases are TGCGCCAGCAGCCTTGGGACAGGGGCGACTCAAGAGACCCAGTACTTC. Its protein product is CASSLGTGATQETQYF.

The rearrangement links TRBV2 to TRBJ1-2; D gene unclear. The CDR3 totals 15 residues. Germline V gene lookup returns CDR1 SNHLY and CDR2 FYNNEI. Trimming removed 2 bases at V and 7 bases at J, with 17 bases between. The DNA for the CDR3 is TGTGCCAGCAGTGAAATGGGTCAAGGCCGGGGTGGCTACACCTTC. This gives the protein CASSEMGQGRGGYTF.

This chain joins TRBV7-9 and TRBJ1-1; D is uncertain. Germline CDR1 reads SEHNR; CDR2 reads FQNEAQ (reference sequence). This CDR3 is built from 13 residues. V was cut by 3 bases and J by 0 bases, with 5 bases left in between. CDR3 DNA: TGTGCCAGCAGCTTTGGCTTGAACACTGAAGCTTTCTTT. Its protein product is CASSFGLNTEAFF.

This clone has a handful of counts. V is TRBV5-1 and J is TRBJ1-3; D is uncertain. Germline V gives CDR1 SGHRS, CDR2 YFSETQ. Trimming stripped 1 base from V and 0 bases from J, with 11 bases between. This CDR3 is 16 amino acids long. DNA for the CDR3: TGCGCCAGCAGCTTGACAGCCCTGCACTCTGGAAACACCATATATTTT. It specifies CASSLTALHSGNTIYF.